The sequence of this T cell receptor beta chain was determined in a study of regulatory T cells in long-lasting Graves disease. Described time point: newly diagnosed GD, antithyroid drugs for less than 3 months. RNA from PBMCs was the source of the TCR library. With iRepertoire HTBI primers and Arm-PCR of CDR3 regions, TCR beta libraries were built. Via MiXCR, TCRdb re-called the multiplex PCR reads, giving one row per CDR3 protein. The sample lists 450,000 to 500,000 distinct CDR3 sequences, around 15% occurring once. This clonotype appeared many times. CDR1 is MNHEY, CDR2 SVGAGI, per germline. There are 12 residues in the CDR3. V was shortened by 0 bases and J by 7 bases, with 7 bases between the two germline ends. The same specimen was also included in a second study, on T cells in Graves' hyperthyroidism and ophthalmopathy.

The source is a man in his forties with Graves disease. V gene TRBV6-5 combines with J gene TRBJ2-7; D unclear. Specimen: peripheral blood mononuclear cells (PBMCs), collected at new diagnosis, from a patient treated with antithyroid drugs. The CDR3 DNA is TGTGCCAGCAGTTACTCGTCTTCTGAGCAGTACTTC. Protein product: CASSYSSSEQYF.